This record looks at one T cell receptor (beta chain) sequence and its context. Its target antigen remains unknown. No per-base quality is available; no much larger clone lies one base away. The data stem from a study of Ad26.COV2.S vaccination and SARS-CoV-2 variants (dated by TCRdb to the early 2020s). In the study overall: Vaccine-arm donors came from COV1001, a multicentre, randomized, double-blind, placebo-controlled phase I-IIa trial of Ad26.COV2.S in healthy adults. Ad26.COV2.S was given intramuscularly at 5x10^10 or 1x10^11 viral particles, as a single shot or as two shots 56 days apart. Sequencing of the TCRbeta repertoire served to evaluate the specificity and breadth of SARS-CoV-2-reactive T cell receptors following Ad26.COV2.S vaccination. A total of 32 samples were included in the TCR-sequenced set, comprising approximately 20 Ad26.COV2.S vaccine recipients, 5 placebo recipients and 8 SARS-CoV-2 convalescent individuals. Trial participants were randomized into five groups of five: low-dose or high-dose Ad26.COV2.S given once or twice, or placebo on both occasions. Blinding of investigators to trial group allocation was maintained during experiments and outcome assessment.

What this sample's treatment or condition label stands for: about 20 received Ad26.COV2.S at low or high dose, single or two shots; about 5 received placebo; per-sample allocation not given. For vaccine and placebo recipients, the sequenced repertoires came from samples collected on day 63 after the first injection. Cohort 1b enrolled 20 to 30 adults aged 18-55 years at a single site in Boston, USA, between 29 July and 7 August 2020. Ad26.COV2.S consisted of a replication-incompetent adenovirus type 26 vector by which a prefusion-stabilized SARS-CoV-2 spike protein from the original Wuhan strain was expressed. Study-wide conclusions, independent of this receptor: After vaccination, substantial breadth of spike-specific CD8+ and CD4+ T cell responses was reported. Vaccine and placebo recipients had comparable non-spike TCR breadth, which fits with the vaccine containing only spike. Comparing responses between vaccine doses or regimens was not something the study was powered to do. Compared with placebo recipients, Ad26.COV2.S recipients showed higher spike-specific TCR breadth (P = 0.0014). According to the authors, total T cell responses may have been underestimated by the TCR breadth and depth analyses.

The germline V gene (reference sequence) yields LGHDT for CDR1 and YNNKEL for CDR2. Trimming costs V 4 bases and J 4 bases, and their ends lie 17 bases apart. Its CDR3 holds 15 amino acids, cysteine through phenylalanine. Only the CDR3 part of the read is kept: 45 bases, read in frame from the first base. The immunoSEQ Assay was used to sequence TCRbeta CDR3 regions. After extraction, genomic DNA underwent amplification by bias-controlled multiplex PCR, followed by high-throughput sequencing. Under the source paper's analysis protocol: To quantify the absolute abundance of every unique TCRbeta CDR3 region, sequences were collapsed and filtered. T cell fraction was estimated by normalization of TCRbeta template counts to usable DNA, with usable DNA being measured through amplification of reference genes present in all nucleated cells. Repertoire TCRs were annotated as SARS-CoV-2-specific by exact matching of V gene, CDR3 amino acid sequence and J gene to a known reactive TCR set. MIRA supplied the reference SARS-CoV-2 TCR set, which was filtered for enrichment in COVID-19-positive ImmuneCODE repertoires so that public or cross-reactive TCRs were removed. Based on the MIRA antigens, annotated TCRs were further analysed at the level of specific ORF or position within ORF. Depth was the summed frequency of annotated unique rearrangements, while breadth was defined as annotated unique rearrangements over total unique productive rearrangements. Group comparisons of TCR breadth used two-sided Wilcoxon rank-sum tests. The source is immuneACCESS, and TCRdb retained only in-frame sequences with V and J called. Part of the clones is not carried over; for the studies checked, unresolved V genes explain less than half of this, and the remainder is unexplained. The DNA gave D and trimming, while V, J and clone size come from that table. This sample comprises around 320,000 clones, approximately 86% of them detected only once. The ten most abundant clones make up 2.1% of the sample.

The TCR originated in a person between 18 and 60 years old who received the Ad26.COV2.S COVID-19 vaccine or a placebo. The material sequenced was peripheral blood, taken in a trial of Ad26.COV2.S vaccine versus placebo. The sequence is built from TRBV3-1 (or the pseudogene TRBV3-2) and TRBJ2-7, with an unclear D gene assignment. CDR3 reads: CASSPDATLLYEQYF. The nucleotide sequence is TGTGCCAGCAGCCCCGATGCGACGCTATTATACGAGCAGTACTTC.